The following is a TCR beta chain sequence with its context. Antigen: not known. This sample was included in a study of shared clonotypes between healthy human individuals. Study-level background: Three plates each covered CD4 naive and memory; CD8 naive two, CD8 memory one. Study results and caveats: Non-shared clonotypes had lower generation probabilities than clonotypes shared by all four sorted-subset donors.

As originally analysed: With immunoSEQ giving junction-only sequences and no quality scores, filtering differed. Generated by immunoSEQ multiplex PCR, the TCRdb table keeps only in-frame clones and is missing some. V and J calls and clone size are copied from that table; D and trimming were computed from the DNA. This sample yields around 690,000 clones, of which less than 95% are seen a single time; 34% belongs to the top ten. CD8 memory fractions consisted of CD45RO+ and CCR7-negative CD45RA+ TemRA cells together. This sequence was found in a man between 18 and 29 years old in good health. Some clones in this sample may be carry-over from other donors' samples. The sequenced material came from memory CD8+ T cells from PBMCs. The subset here: CD45RO+ cells pooled with CCR7-negative TemRA cells.

The DNA for the CDR3 is TGTGCCAGCAGCCCCAGGGGGAAAGGGCAAAGCTCCTACAATGAGCAGTTCTTC. It codes for CASSPRGKGQSSYNEQFF. The chain is built from TRBV7-6 and TRBJ2-1; 7 bases match TRBD1. This CDR3 has 18 residues. Germline V CDR1 and CDR2: SGHVS, FNYEAQ. With V trimmed by 5 bases and J by 0 bases, 13 bases remained unmatched.